This T cell receptor (beta chain) was recovered during a study of technical replicates of blood from a few donors. Only in-frame clones appear in the TCRdb table, and some are missing; sequencing was by immunoSEQ multiplex PCR. The sample consists of 85,000 to 100,000 clones, about 95% of them appearing once. The CDR3 totals 15 residues. V lost 5 bases and J lost 7; bases outside the gene matches: 6. Germline V CDR1 and CDR2: SGHTA, FQGNSA. Sequencing used T cells isolated from PBMCs. The genes are TRBV7-2 and TRBJ2-1; 12 bases map to TRBD2. The TCR comes from a human donor in good health. The CDR3 loop reads CASSLTSGRWNEQFF. The DNA of the CDR3 is TGTGCCAGCAGCCTGACTAGCGGGAGATGGAATGAGCAGTTCTTC.